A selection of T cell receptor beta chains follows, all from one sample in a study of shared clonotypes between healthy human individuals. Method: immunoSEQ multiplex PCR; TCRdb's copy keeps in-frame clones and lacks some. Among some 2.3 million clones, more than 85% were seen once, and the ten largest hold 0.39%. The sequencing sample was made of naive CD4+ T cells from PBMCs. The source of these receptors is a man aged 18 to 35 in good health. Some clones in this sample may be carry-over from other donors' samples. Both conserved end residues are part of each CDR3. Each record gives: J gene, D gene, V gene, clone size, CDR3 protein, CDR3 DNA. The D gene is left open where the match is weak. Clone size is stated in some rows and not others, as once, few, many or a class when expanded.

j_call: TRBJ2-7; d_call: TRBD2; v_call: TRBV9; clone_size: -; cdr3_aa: CASSARGTSGYEQYF; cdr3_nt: TGTGCCAGCAGCGCGCGCGGGACTAGCGGCTACGAGCAGTACTTC
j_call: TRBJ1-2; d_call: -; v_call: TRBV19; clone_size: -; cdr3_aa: CASSILTPGRTRTF; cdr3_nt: TGTGCCAGTAGTATACTAACCCCGGGACGGACGCGAACCTTC
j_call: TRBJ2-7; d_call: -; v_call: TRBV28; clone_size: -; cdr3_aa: CASSAGTPSYEQYF; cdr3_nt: TGTGCCAGCAGTGCCGGGACACCTTCCTACGAGCAGTACTTC
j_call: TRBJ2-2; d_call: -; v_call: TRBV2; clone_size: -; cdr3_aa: CASSEERGAGELFF; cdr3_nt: TGTGCCAGCAGTGAAGAGAGAGGCGCCGGGGAGCTGTTTTTT
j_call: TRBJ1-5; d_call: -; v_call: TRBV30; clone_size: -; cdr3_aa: CAWSVTGNQPQHF; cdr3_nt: TGTGCCTGGAGTGTGACAGGAAATCAGCCCCAGCATTTT
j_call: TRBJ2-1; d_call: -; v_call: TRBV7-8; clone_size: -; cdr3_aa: CASSPTGRNEQFF; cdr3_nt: TGTGCCAGCAGTCCGACAGGTCGGAATGAGCAGTTCTTC
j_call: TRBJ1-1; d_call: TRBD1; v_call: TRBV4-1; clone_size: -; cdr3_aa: CASSRGRGQGKGSEAFF; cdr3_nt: TGCGCCAGCAGCCGTGGGAGAGGACAGGGTAAAGGGTCTGAAGCTTTCTTT
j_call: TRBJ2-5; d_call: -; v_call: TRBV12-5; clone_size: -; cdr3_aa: CASGFNEETQYF; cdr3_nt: TGTGCTAGTGGTTTCAACGAGGAGACCCAGTACTTC
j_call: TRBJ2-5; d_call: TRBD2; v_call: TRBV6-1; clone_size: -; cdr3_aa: CATGLSGRETQYF; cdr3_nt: TGTGCCACCGGACTTAGCGGGAGGGAGACCCAGTACTTC
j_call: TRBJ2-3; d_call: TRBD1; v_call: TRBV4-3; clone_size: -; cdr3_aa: CASSPTPGQGTDTQYF; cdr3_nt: TGCGCCAGCAGCCCCACTCCGGGACAGGGCACAGATACGCAGTATTTT
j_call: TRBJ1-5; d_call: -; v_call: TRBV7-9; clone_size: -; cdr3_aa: CASSLGTDLEPQHF; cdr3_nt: TGTGCCAGCAGCTTAGGGACGGACCTAGAGCCCCAGCATTTT
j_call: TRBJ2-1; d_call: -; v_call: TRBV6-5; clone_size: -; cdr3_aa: CASSLPGTAYNEQFF; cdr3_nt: TGTGCCAGCAGTCTTCCCGGGACGGCGTACAATGAGCAGTTCTTC
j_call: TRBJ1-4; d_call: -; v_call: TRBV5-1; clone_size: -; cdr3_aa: CASSKSIANEKLFF; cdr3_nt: TGCGCCAGCAGCAAAAGTATAGCTAATGAAAAACTGTTTTTT
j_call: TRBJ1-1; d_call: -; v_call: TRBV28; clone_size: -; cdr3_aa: CASSLLAIGTEAFF; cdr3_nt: TGTGCCAGCAGTTTATTGGCCATTGGTACTGAAGCTTTCTTT
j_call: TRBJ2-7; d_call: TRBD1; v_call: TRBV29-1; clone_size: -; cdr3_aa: CSVERDSTYEQYF; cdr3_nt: TGCAGCGTTGAAAGGGACAGCACCTACGAGCAGTACTTC
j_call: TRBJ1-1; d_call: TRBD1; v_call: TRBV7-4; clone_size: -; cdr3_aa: CASSLGTGHTEAFF; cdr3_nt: TGTGCCAGCAGCTTAGGGACAGGTCACACTGAAGCTTTCTTT
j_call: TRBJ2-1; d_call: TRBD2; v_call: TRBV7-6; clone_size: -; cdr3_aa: CASSSWGGSYNEQFF; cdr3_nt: TGTGCCAGCAGCTCGTGGGGGGGCTCCTACAATGAGCAGTTCTTC
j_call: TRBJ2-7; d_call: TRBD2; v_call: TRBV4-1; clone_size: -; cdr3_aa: CASSQHIVTLAVSSYEQYF; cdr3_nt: TGCGCCAGCAGCCAGCATATAGTCACTCTAGCGGTAAGCTCCTACGAGCAGTACTTC
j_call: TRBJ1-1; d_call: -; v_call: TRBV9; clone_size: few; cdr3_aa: CASSVLRGTEAFF; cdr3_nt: TGTGCCAGCAGCGTTTTGAGGGGCACTGAAGCTTTCTTT
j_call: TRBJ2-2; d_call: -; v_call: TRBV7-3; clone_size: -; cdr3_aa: CASSVGGPDTGELFF; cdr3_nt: TGTGCCAGCAGCGTTGGGGGCCCGGACACCGGGGAGCTGTTTTTT
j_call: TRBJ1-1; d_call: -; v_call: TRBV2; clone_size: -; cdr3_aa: CASSRGTNTEAFF; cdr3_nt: TGTGCCAGCAGTCGGGGGACGAACACTGAAGCTTTCTTT
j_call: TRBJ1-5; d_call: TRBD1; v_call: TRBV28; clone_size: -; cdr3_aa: CASSLRQGGNQPQHF; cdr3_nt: TGTGCCAGCAGTCTCCGACAGGGAGGAAATCAGCCCCAGCATTTT
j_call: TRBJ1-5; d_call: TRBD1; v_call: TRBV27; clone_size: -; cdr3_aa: CASSPSGTGALYQPQHF; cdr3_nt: TGTGCCAGCAGTCCCTCCGGGACAGGGGCATTGTATCAGCCCCAGCATTTT
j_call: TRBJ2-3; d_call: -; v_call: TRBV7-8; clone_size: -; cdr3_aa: CASSLFSSGWLAPTDTQYF; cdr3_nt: TGTGCCAGCAGCTTATTTTCTTCGGGATGGCTAGCCCCCACAGATACGCAGTATTTT
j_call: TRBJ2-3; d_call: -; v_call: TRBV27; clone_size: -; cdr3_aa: CASSPFRDVRLDTQYF; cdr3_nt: TGTGCCAGCAGTCCGTTCCGGGACGTCAGGCTAGATACGCAGTATTTT
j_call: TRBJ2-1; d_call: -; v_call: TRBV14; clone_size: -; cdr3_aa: CASSQGREQFF; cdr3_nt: TGTGCCAGCAGCCAAGGGCGAGAGCAGTTCTTC
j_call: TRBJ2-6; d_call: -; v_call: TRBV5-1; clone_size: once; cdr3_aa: CASSTGTAGGANVLTF; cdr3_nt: TGCGCCAGCAGCACCGGGACGGCCGGAGGGGCCAACGTCCTGACTTTC
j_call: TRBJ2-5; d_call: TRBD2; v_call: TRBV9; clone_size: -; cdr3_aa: CASSPGLAGQETQYF; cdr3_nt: TGTGCCAGCAGCCCCGGTCTAGCGGGGCAAGAGACCCAGTACTTC
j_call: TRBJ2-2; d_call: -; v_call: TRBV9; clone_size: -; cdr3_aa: CASSPRGVVLPDGHTGELFF; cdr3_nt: TGTGCCAGCAGCCCACGAGGGGTGGTTTTACCGGACGGGCACACCGGGGAGCTGTTTTTT
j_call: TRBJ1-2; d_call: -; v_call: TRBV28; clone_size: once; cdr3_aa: CASSLGTPGGTF; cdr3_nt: TGTGCCAGCAGTTTAGGGACACCGGGCGGCACCTTC
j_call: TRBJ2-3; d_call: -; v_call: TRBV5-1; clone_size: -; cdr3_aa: CASSLPGDTQYF; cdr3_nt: TGCGCCAGCAGCCTGCCCGGGGATACGCAGTATTTT